This entry lists 11 T cell receptor beta chains sequenced from one sample in a study of Graves' ophthalmopathy and Graves' hyperthyroidism. TCR beta CDR3 regions were amplified from RNA transcripts. Second-round multiplex PCR followed a first-round RT-PCR using HTBI primers. A single record per CDR3 protein comes from TCRdb applying MiXCR to the multiplex PCR reads. The data show a few hundred thousand distinct CDR3 sequences, about 35% seen once. Sequenced material: peripheral blood or thyroid tissue (not recorded which). The source is an adult man with Graves' hyperthyroidism.

This clonotype appeared many times. This rearrangement joins TRBV7-8 to TRBJ1-6, with a possible D match to TRBD1 (5 bases). Germline loops: CDR1 SGHVS, CDR2 FQNEAQ. This CDR3 is built from 20 residues. V lost 5 bases and J 3 bases, leaving 26 bases between the germline ends. The CDR3 DNA reads TGTGCCAGCAGCACCCCTGGCCGGGGCAACGAGGGCTTCTATAATTCACCCCTCCACTTT. It translates to CASSTPGRGNEGFYNSPLHF.

This rearrangement joins TRBV10-3 to TRBJ1-3; TRBD1 aligns across 12 bases. CDR3 length equals 16 residues. Per germline, CDR1 ENHRY and CDR2 SYGVKD. After removal of 3 bases from V and 5 bases from J, the junction contained 5 bases not matched to a gene. CDR3 protein: CAISDPGTGGRNTIYF. The CDR3 coding sequence is TGTGCCATCAGTGACCCCGGGACAGGGGGCAGAAACACCATATATTTT.

At least ten counts were recorded for this clonotype. V is TRBV14 and J is TRBJ1-6; D is unresolved. Germline values: CDR1 SGHDN, CDR2 FVKESK. The length of the CDR3 is 16 residues. V lost 4 bases to trimming and J lost 0 bases, with 10 bases between them. The CDR3 DNA is TGTGCCAGCAGCCGAGAGCGGTCCTCCTATAATTCACCCCTCCACTTT. Translation: CASSRERSSYNSPLHF.

Points on this clonotype: A junction boundary mismatches the germline segment, possibly from a read error. The genes are TRBV5-1 and TRBJ2-5; a weak D match, TRBD1 (6 bases). The CDR3 spans 14 residues. Germline V gives CDR1 SGHRS, CDR2 YFSETQ. The CDR3 here is CASSLGGQQESQYF. Here the CDR3 DNA reads TGCGCCAGCAGCTTGGGAGGACAGCAAGAGTCCCAGTACTTC. Complete variable domain (other parts from reference TRBV5-1 and TRBJ2-5): KAGVTQTPRYLIKTRGQQVTLSCSPISGHRSVSWYQQTPGQGLQFLFEYFSETQRNKGNFPGRFSGRQFSNSRSEMNVSTLELGDSALYLCASSLGGQQESQYFGPGTRLLVL.

The chain employs TRBV2 and TRBJ2-5, with D possibly matching TRBD2 (5 bases). The CDR3 has 12 residues. Trimming stripped 9 bases from V and 2 bases from J, with 10 bases between. The germline CDR1 and CDR2 sequences are SNHLY and FYNNEI. In nucleotides, the CDR3 is TGTGCCAGGGATAGGGAGCAAGAGACCCAGTACTTC. Its protein product is CARDREQETQYF.

This clonotype was recorded many times. The chain links TRBV29-1 to TRBJ1-5; tentatively, D is TRBD1 (6 bases). CDR3 length: 14 amino acids. The V gene's germline CDR1 is SQVTM and CDR2 ANQGSEA. V lost 3 bases and J 4 bases, leaving 13 bases between the germline ends. The CDR3 loop reads CSVDSGQTNQPQHF. CDR3 nucleotides: TGCAGCGTTGATAGCGGACAGACGAATCAGCCCCAGCATTTT.

CDR3 bases: TGTGCCAGCAGCTACCCGGGCAGGTTGAACACTGAAGCTTTCTTT. It encodes CASSYPGRLNTEAFF. This chain uses TRBV7-2 with TRBJ1-1; D not resolved. Trimming removed 4 bases from V and 0 bases from J, with 12 bases in between. CDR3 length equals 15 residues. Germline CDR1 reads SGHTA; CDR2 reads FQGNSA.

This clonotype came up many times. This chain links TRBV11-2 with TRBJ2-6; perhaps TRBD2 as D (5 bases). The germline V gene has CDR1 SGHAT and CDR2 FQNNGV. Trimming took 5 bases from V and 3 from J, leaving 11 bases between them. This CDR3 region has 15 residues. The CDR3 bases are TGTGCCAGCAGCCCCGCGGGCTTTGGGGCCAACGTCCTGACTTTC. This sequence encodes CASSPAGFGANVLTF.

In its sample, this clonotype was seen a few times. The CDR3 protein is CAWSVRLAGGGGETQYF. The CDR3 DNA sequence: TGTGCCTGGAGTGTAAGACTAGCGGGAGGAGGAGGGGAGACCCAGTACTTC. V and J are TRBV6-4 and TRBJ2-5; 13 bases fit TRBD2. CDR3 length: 17 residues. The V gene end was trimmed by 11 bases and the J gene end by 5 bases; junction bases not matched to a gene: 17. Per germline, CDR1 MRHNA and CDR2 SNTAGT.

This clonotype was recorded many times. V usage is TRBV20-1 and J usage is TRBJ1-2; 8 positions match TRBD1. Germline values: CDR1 DFQATT, CDR2 SNEGSKA (reference sequence). Trimming removed 6 bases from V and 4 bases from J; junction bases left unmatched: 10. The CDR3 totals 14 residues. This chain's CDR3 is CSATGGADLYGYTF. CDR3 nucleotides: TGCAGTGCCACAGGGGGTGCCGACCTCTATGGCTACACCTTC.

The chain recombines TRBV24-1 with TRBJ2-3, with D perhaps TRBD1 or TRBD2 (6 bases each). With 4 bases removed from V and 4 bases from J, the gap between germline ends came to 8 bases. CDR3 size: 13 residues. Germline V gene sequence: CDR1 KGHDR, CDR2 SFDVKD. CDR3 coding DNA: TGTGCCACCAGTGAGGGGGGCGCAGATACGCAGTATTTT. Its protein product is CATSEGGADTQYF.